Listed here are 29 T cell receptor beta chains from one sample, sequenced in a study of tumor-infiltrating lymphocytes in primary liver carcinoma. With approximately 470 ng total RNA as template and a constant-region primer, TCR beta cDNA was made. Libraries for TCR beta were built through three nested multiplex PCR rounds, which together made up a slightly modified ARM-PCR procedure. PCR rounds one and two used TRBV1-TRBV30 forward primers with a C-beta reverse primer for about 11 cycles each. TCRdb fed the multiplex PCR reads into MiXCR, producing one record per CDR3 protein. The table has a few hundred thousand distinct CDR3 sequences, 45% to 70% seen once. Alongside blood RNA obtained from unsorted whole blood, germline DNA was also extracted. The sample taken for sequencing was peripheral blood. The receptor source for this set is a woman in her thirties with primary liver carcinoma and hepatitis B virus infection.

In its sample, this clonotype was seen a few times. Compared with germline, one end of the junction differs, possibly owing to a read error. CDR3 coding DNA: TGTGGCAGCAGCTTAGGCCAAGAGACCCAGTACTTC. The encoded protein is CGSSLGQETQYF. The chain combines TRBV11-2 with TRBJ2-5; D is undetermined. This CDR3 comprises 12 residues. Looked up from germline, CDR1 is SGHAT and CDR2 is FQNNGV.

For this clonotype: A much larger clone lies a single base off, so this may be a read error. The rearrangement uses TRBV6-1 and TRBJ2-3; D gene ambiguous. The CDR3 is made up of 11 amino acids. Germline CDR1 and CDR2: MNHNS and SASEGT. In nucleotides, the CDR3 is TGTGCCAGCACGAGCATAGATACGCAGTATTTT. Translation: CASTSIDTQYF.

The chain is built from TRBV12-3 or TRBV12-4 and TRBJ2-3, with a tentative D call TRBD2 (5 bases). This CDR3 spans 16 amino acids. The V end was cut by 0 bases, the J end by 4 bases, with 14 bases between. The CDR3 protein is CASSLASGLMADTQYF. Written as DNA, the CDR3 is TGTGCCAGCAGTTTAGCATCGGGGTTAATGGCAGATACGCAGTATTTT.

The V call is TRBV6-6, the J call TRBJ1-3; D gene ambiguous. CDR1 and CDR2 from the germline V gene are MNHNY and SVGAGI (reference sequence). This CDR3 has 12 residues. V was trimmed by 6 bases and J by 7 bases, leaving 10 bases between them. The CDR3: CASSPFSNTIYF. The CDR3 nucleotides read TGTGCCAGCAGCCCCTTCTCCAACACCATATATTTT.

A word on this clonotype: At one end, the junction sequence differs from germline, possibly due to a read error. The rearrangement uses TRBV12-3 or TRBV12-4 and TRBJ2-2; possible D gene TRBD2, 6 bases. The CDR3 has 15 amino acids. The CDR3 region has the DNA TGTGCCAGCCGGGGGTGGGACCCGAACACCGGGGAGCCGTTTTTC. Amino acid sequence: CASRGWDPNTGEPFF.

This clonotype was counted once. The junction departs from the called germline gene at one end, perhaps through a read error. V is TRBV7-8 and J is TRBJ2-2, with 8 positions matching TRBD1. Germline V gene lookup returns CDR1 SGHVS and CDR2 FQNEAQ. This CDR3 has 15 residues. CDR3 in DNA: TGTGCCGGCAGCTTAGAAGGACAGGGTACCGGGGAGCTGTTTTTT. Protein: CAGSLEGQGTGELFF.

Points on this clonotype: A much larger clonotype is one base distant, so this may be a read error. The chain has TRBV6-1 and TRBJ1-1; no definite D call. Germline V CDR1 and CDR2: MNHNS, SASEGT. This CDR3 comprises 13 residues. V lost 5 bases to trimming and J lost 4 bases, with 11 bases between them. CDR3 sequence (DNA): TGTGCCAGCAGTTTGTTTGATGCCACTGAAGCTTTCTTT. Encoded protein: CASSLFDATEAFF.

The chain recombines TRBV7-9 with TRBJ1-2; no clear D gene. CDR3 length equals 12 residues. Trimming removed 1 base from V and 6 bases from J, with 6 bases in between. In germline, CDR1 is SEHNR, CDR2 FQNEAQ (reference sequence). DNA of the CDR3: TGTGCCAGCAGCTTAGGCGCTGATGGCTACACCTTC. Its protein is CASSLGADGYTF.

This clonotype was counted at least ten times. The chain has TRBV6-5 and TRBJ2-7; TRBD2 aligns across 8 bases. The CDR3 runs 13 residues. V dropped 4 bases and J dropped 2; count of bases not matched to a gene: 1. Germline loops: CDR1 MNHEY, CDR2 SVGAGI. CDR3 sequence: CASSFSGTYEQYF. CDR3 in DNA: TGTGCCAGCAGTTTTAGCGGGACCTACGAGCAGTACTTC.

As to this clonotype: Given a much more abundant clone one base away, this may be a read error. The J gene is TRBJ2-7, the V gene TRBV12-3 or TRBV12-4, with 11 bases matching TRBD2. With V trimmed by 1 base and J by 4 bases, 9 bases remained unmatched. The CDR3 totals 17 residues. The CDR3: CASSLGLTSGSAYEQYF. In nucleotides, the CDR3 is TGTGCCAGCAGTTTAGGCCTCACTAGCGGGAGCGCATACGAGCAGTACTTC.

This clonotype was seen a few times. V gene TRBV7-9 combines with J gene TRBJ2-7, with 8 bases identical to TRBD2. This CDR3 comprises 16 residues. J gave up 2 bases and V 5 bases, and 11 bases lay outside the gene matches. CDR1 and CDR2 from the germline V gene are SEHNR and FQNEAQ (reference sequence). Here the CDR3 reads CASSPQASGQTYEQYF. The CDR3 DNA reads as TGTGCCAGCAGCCCGCAGGCTAGCGGGCAAACCTACGAGCAGTACTTC.

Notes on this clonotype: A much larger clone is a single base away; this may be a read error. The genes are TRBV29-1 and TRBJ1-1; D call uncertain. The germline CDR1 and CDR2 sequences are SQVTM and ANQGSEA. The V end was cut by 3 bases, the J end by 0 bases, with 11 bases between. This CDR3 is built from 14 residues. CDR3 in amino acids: CSVERTNMNTEAFF. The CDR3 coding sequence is TGCAGCGTTGAGAGGACCAACATGAACACTGAAGCTTTCTTT. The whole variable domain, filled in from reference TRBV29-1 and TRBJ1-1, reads SAVISQKPSRDICQRGTSLTIQCQVDSQVTMMFWYRQQPGQSLTLIATANQGSEATYESGFVIDKFPISRPNLTFSTLTVSNMSPEDSSIYLCSVERTNMNTEAFFGQGTRLTVV.

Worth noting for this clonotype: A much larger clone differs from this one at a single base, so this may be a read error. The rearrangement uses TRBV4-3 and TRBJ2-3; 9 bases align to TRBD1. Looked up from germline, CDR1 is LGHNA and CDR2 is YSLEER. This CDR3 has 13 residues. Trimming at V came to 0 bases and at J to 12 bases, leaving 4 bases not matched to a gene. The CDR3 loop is CASSQESGQGQYF. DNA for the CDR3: TGCGCCAGCAGCCAAGAGTCGGGACAGGGCCAGTATTTT.

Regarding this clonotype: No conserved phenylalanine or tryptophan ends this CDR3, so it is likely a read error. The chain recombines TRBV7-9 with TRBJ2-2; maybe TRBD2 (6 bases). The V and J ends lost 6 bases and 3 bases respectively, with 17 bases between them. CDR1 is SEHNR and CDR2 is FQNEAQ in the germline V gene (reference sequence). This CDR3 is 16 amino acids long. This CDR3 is CASRPLSGFYTGELFI. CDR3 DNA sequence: TGTGCCAGCAGGCCACTTAGCGGCTTTTACACCGGGGAGCTGTTTATT.

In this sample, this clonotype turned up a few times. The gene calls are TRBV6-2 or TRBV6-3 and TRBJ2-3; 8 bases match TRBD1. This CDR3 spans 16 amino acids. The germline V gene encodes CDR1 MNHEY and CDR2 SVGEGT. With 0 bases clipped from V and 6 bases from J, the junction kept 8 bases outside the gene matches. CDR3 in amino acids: CASSYSLLRGLDTQYF. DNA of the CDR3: TGTGCCAGCAGTTACTCTTTACTCAGGGGGCTTGATACGCAGTATTTT.

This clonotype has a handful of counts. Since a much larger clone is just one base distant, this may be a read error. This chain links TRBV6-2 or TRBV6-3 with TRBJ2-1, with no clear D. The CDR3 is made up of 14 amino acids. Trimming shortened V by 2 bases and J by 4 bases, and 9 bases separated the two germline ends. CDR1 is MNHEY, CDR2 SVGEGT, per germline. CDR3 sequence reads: CASSYRMRYNEQFF. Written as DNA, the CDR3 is TGTGCCAGCAGTTACAGGATGAGGTACAATGAGCAGTTCTTC.

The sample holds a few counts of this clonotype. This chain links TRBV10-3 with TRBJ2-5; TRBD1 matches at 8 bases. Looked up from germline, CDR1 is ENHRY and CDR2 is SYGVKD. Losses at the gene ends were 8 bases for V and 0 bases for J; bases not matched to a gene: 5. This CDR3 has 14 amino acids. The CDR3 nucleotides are TGTGCCATCGGCACGGACAGGGACCAAGAGACCCAGTACTTC. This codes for CAIGTDRDQETQYF.

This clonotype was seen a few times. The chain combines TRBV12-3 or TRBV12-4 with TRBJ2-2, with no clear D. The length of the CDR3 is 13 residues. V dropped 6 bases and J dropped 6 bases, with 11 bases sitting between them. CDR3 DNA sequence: TGTGCCAGCAGCCCCCGTATTCCCGGGGAGCTGTTTTTT. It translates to CASSPRIPGELFF.

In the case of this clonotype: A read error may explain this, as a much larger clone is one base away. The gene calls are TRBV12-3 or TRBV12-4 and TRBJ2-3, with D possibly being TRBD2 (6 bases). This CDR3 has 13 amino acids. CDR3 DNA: TGTGCCTGCAGTCCCAGGTTGGGAGGATTGCAGTATTTT. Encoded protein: CACSPRLGGLQYF.

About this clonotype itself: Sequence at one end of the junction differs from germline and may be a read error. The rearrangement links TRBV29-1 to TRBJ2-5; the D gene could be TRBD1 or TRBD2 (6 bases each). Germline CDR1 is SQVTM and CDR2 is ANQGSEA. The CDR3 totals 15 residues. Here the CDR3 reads CSVGGKGGGQGTQYF. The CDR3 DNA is TGCAGCGTTGGCGGGAAAGGAGGGGGACAAGGGACCCAGTACTTC.

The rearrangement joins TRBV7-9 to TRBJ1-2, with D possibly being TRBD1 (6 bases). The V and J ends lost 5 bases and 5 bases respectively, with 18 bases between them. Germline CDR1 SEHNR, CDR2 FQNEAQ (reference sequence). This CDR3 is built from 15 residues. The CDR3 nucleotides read TGTGCCAGCAGCCCGGCCGGGACAAGTTATTATGGCTACACCTTC. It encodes CASSPAGTSYYGYTF.

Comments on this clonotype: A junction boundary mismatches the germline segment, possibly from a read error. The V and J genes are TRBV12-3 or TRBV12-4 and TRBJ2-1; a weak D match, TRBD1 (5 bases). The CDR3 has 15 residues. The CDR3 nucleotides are TGTGTCAGCAGTAATAGGGGCCGATCCCACAATGAGCAGTTCTTC. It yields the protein CVSSNRGRSHNEQFF.

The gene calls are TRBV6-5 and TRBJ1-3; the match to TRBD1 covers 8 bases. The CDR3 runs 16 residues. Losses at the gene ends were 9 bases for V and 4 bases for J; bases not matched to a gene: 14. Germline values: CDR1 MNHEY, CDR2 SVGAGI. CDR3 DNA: TGTGCCAGTAGTCACATATGGACAGGGTACGGAAACACCATATATTTT. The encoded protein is CASSHIWTGYGNTIYF.

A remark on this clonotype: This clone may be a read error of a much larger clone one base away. CDR3 bases: TGTGCCAGCAGTTCGGGACATGGAGCTGGGGCCAACGTCCTGACTTTC. Translated, it gives CASSSGHGAGANVLTF. V is TRBV12-3 or TRBV12-4 and J is TRBJ2-6, with D maybe TRBD1 (6 bases). This CDR3 spans 16 amino acids. V was cut by 4 bases and J by 2 bases, with 12 bases left in between.

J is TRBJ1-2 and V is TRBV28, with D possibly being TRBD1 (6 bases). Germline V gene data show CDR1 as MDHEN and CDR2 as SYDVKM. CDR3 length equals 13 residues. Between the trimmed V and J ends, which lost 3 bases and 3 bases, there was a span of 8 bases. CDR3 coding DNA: TGTGCCAGCAGTTTGTCAGGGGACTATGGCTACACCTTC. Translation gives CASSLSGDYGYTF.

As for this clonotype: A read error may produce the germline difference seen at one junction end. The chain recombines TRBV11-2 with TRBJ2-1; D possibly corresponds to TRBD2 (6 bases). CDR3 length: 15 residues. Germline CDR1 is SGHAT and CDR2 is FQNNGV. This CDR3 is CVSSLGISGFVRQFF. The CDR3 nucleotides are TGTGTCAGCAGCTTAGGGATAAGCGGGTTTGTGAGGCAGTTCTTC. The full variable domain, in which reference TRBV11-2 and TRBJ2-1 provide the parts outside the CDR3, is EAGVAQSPRYKIIEKRQSVAFWCNPISGHATLYWYQQILGQGPKLLIQFQNNGVVDDSQLPKDRFSAERLKGVDSTLKIQPAKLEDSAVYLCVSSLGISGFVRQFFGPGTRLTVL.

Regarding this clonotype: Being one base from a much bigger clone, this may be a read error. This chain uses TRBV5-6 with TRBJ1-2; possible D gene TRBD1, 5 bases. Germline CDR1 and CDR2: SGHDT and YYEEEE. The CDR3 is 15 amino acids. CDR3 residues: CASSFFQGVNSGYTF. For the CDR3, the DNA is TGTGCCAGCAGCTTCTTCCAGGGTGTAAACTCTGGCTACACCTTC. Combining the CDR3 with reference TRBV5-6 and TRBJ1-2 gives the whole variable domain DAGVTQSPTHLIKTRGQQVTLRCSPKSGHDTVSWYQQALGQGPQFIFQYYEEEERQRGNFPDRFSGHQFPNYSSELNVNALLLGDSALYLCASSFFQGVNSGYTFGSGTRLTVV.

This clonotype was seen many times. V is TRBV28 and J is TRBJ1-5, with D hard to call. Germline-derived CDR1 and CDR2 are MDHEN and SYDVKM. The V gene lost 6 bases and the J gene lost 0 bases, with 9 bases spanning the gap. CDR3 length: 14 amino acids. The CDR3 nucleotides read TGTGCCAGCAGCCTTTATTATAGCAATCAGCCCCAGCATTTT. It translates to CASSLYYSNQPQHF. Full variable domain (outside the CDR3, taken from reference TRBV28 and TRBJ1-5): DVKVTQSSRYLVKRTGEKVFLECVQDMDHENMFWYRQDPGLGLRLIYFSYDVKMKEKGDIPEGYSVSREKKERFSLILESASTNQTSMYLCASSLYYSNQPQHFGDGTRLSIL.

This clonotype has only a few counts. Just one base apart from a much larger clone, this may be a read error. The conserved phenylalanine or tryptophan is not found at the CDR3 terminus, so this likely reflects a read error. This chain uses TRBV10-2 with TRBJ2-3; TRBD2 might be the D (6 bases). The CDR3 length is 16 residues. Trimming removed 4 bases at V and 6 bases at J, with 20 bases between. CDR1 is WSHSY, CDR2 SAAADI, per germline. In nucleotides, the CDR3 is TGCGCCAGCAGTGCGTCGGGCCCAGGGAGGAGCGATACGCAGTATTAT. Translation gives CASSASGPGRSDTQYY.